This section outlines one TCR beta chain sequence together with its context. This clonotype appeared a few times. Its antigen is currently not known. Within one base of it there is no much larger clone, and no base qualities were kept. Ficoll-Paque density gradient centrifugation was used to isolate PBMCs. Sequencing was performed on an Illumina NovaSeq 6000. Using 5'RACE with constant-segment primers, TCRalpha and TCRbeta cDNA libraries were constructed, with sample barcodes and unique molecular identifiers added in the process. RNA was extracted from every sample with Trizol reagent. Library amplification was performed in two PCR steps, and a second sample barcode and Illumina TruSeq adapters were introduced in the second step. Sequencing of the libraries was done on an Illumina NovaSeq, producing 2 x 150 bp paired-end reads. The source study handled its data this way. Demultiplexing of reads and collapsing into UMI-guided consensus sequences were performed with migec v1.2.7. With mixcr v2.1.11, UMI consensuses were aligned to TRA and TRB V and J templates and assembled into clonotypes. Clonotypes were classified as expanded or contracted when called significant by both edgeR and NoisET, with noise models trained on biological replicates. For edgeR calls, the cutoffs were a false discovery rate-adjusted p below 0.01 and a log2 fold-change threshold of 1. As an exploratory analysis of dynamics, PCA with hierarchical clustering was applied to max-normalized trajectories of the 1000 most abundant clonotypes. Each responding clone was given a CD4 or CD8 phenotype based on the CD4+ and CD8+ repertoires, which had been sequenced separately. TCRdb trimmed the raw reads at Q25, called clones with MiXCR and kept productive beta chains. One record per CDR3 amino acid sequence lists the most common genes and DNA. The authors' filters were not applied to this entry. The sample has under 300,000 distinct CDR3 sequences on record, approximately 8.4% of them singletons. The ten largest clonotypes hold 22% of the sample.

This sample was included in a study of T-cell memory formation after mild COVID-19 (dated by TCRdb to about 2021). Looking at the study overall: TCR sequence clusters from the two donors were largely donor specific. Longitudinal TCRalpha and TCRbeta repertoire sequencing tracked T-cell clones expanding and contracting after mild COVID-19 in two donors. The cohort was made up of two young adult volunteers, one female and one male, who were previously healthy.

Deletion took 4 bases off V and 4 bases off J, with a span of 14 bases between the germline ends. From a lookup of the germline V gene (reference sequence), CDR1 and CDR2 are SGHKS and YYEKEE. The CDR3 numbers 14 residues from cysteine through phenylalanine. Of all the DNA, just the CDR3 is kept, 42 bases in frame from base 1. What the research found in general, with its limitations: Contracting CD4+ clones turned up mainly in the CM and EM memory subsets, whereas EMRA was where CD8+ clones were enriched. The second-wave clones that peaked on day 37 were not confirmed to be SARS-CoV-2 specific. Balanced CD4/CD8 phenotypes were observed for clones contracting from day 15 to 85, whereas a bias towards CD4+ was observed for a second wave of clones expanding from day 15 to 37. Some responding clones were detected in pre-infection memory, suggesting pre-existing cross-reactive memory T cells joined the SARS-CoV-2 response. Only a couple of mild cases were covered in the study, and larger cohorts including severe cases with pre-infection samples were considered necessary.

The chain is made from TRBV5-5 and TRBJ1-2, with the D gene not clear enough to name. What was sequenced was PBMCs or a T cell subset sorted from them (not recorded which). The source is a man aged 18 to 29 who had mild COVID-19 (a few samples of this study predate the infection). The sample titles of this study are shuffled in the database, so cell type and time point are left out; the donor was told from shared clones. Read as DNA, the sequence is TGTGCCAGCAGCCTAGGACGGGAAGTCTATGGCTACACCTTC. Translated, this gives CASSLGREVYGYTF. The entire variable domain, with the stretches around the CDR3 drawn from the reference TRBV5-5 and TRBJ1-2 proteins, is DAGVTQSPTHLIKTRGQQVTLRCSPISGHKSVSWYQQVLGQGPQFIFQYYEKEERGRGNFPDRFSARQFPNYSSELNVNALLLGDSALYLCASSLGREVYGYTFGSGTRLTVV.